These 21 T cell receptor beta chains were sequenced from one sample in a study of T-cell reconstitution after alpha-beta-depleted transplantation in children. Unique molecular identifiers featured in how the TCRbeta library was prepared. TCRdb processed the PCR reads anew with MiXCR; each CDR3 protein has one entry. The sample lists about 900,000 distinct CDR3 sequences, roughly 29% occurring once. This material consisted of PBMCs, mostly from graft donor cells, taken 360 days after TCRalphabeta/CD19-depleted stem cell transplant. Receptors were obtained from a boy younger than two who had a stem cell transplant for SCID, so the T cells may come from the graft donor.

V and J are TRBV7-2 and TRBJ2-3; no clear D gene. Looked up from germline, CDR1 is SGHTA and CDR2 is FQGNSA. Trimming removed 1 base at V and 1 base at J, with 9 bases between. This CDR3 is 15 amino acids long. The CDR3 nucleotides are TGTGCCAGCAGCTTAGGGCAGACGCGCACAGATACGCAGTATTTT. This translates into CASSLGQTRTDTQYF.

The rearrangement uses TRBV3-1 and TRBJ2-5, with D perhaps being TRBD1 or TRBD2 (5 bases each). This CDR3 is 12 amino acids long. V was clipped by 4 bases and J by 9 bases, with 12 bases between them. Germline CDR1 reads LGHDT; CDR2 reads YNNKEL (reference sequence). In DNA, the CDR3 is TGTGCCAGCAGCCGGGACGGGAAGGCCCAGTACTTC. It is translated as CASSRDGKAQYF.

The genes are TRBV10-3 and TRBJ2-2; maybe TRBD2 (6 bases). The V and J ends lost 10 bases and 2 bases respectively, with 14 bases between them. The CDR3 contains 14 residues. The germline CDR1 and CDR2 sequences are ENHRY and SYGVKD. CDR3 region: CATGGTPNTGELFF. The CDR3 region has the DNA TGTGCCACCGGAGGGACCCCCAACACCGGGGAGCTGTTTTTT.

This clonotype showed up just a few times. V is TRBV19 and J is TRBJ1-1; TRBD1 agrees at 9 bases. The CDR3 is 16 amino acids. Germline assignment: CDR1 LNHDA and CDR2 SQIVND (reference sequence). The J segment lost 0 bases and the V segment lost 2 bases, leaving 4 bases of the junction unmatched. In DNA form, the CDR3 reads TGTGCCAGTAGTATAAGGGGGACAGGGATGAACACTGAAGCTTTCTTT. As protein: CASSIRGTGMNTEAFF.

Ten or more counts support this clonotype. The genes are TRBV9 and TRBJ2-7; D possibly corresponds to TRBD2 (5 bases). In germline, CDR1 is SGDLS, CDR2 YYNGEE. There are 14 residues in the CDR3. Trimming cost V 4 bases and J 0 bases, with 11 bases left between them. The CDR3 coding sequence is TGTGCCAGCAGCCCCGGACTGACCTCCTACGAGCAGTACTTC. Its protein is CASSPGLTSYEQYF.

This clonotype was counted only a few times. The gene calls are TRBV5-1 and TRBJ2-7; D is possibly TRBD1 or TRBD2 (5 bases each). Germline CDR1 reads SGHRS; CDR2 reads YFSETQ. The CDR3 contains 15 residues. V lost 1 base to trimming and J lost 3 bases, with 14 bases between them. The CDR3 here is CASSLPGTASYEQYF. As DNA, the CDR3 is TGCGCCAGCAGCTTGCCCGGGACCGCGAGCTACGAGCAGTACTTC.

This rearrangement joins TRBV12-3 or TRBV12-4 to TRBJ2-4, with a tentative D call TRBD1 (6 bases). V dropped 6 bases and J dropped 4 bases, with 16 bases sitting between them. The length of the CDR3 is 15 residues. In DNA form, the CDR3 reads TGTGCCAGCAGACCAAGGACAGCGGTAAAAAACATTCAGTACTTC. This encodes CASRPRTAVKNIQYF.

This rearrangement joins TRBV27 to TRBJ2-1; D gene unclear. The CDR3 contains 12 residues. V was shortened by 3 bases and J by 9 bases, with 9 bases between the two germline ends. The germline V gene encodes CDR1 MNHEY and CDR2 SMNVEV (reference sequence). CDR3 DNA sequence: TGTGCCAGCAGTTTTACGGACGGTGAGCAGTTCTTC. This gives the protein CASSFTDGEQFF.

There are a few counts of this clonotype. V gene TRBV20-1 combines with J gene TRBJ1-1; TRBD1 aligns across 7 bases. From germline, CDR1 is DFQATT and CDR2 SNEGSKA (reference sequence). The V gene end was trimmed by 6 bases and the J gene end by 0 bases; junction bases not matched to a gene: 7. The CDR3 totals 14 residues. CDR3 DNA: TGCAGTGCGACAGGGCTGCCTATGAACACTGAAGCTTTCTTT. It yields the protein CSATGLPMNTEAFF.

The J gene is TRBJ2-7, the V gene TRBV27; D is unclear. This CDR3 comprises 14 residues. Germline CDR1 MNHEY, CDR2 SMNVEV (reference sequence). Trimming took 3 bases from V and 3 from J, leaving 12 bases between them. In nucleotides, the CDR3 is TGTGCCAGCAGTTTGAGTAGGTTTGGCTACGAGCAGTACTTC. This codes for CASSLSRFGYEQYF.

The CDR3 reads CASSLVGTVNTEAFF. The CDR3 DNA follows: TGCGCCAGCAGCTTGGTGGGGACCGTGAACACTGAAGCTTTCTTT. The chain carries TRBV5-1 and TRBJ1-1; D is perhaps TRBD1 (5 bases). The CDR3 is made up of 15 amino acids. Trimming stripped 0 bases from V and 0 bases from J, with 9 bases between. Germline loops: CDR1 SGHRS, CDR2 YFSETQ.

This clonotype has more than one count but fewer than ten. The chain carries TRBV11-2 and TRBJ2-1; TRBD2 might be the D (5 bases). V gave up 7 bases and J gave up 1 base, with 23 bases separating them. Germline V gene lookup returns CDR1 SGHAT and CDR2 FQNNGV. The CDR3 consists of 18 residues. In DNA, the CDR3 is TGTGCCAGCAACACCCCGGTTTTGTCGGGGAATTCCTACAATGAGCAGTTCTTC. Its translation is CASNTPVLSGNSYNEQFF.

This clonotype came up a few times. The rearrangement uses TRBV6-1 and TRBJ2-7; D gene ambiguous. V lost 6 bases to trimming and J lost 0 bases, with 9 bases between them. CDR1 is MNHNS, CDR2 SASEGT, per germline. The CDR3 contains 13 residues. CDR3 residues: CASSPKYSYEQYF. In DNA, the CDR3 is TGTGCCAGCAGCCCCAAGTACTCCTACGAGCAGTACTTC.

This clonotype was seen once. The gene calls are TRBV5-6 and TRBJ2-1; 10 bases fit TRBD2. The CDR3 runs to 16 residues. Germline V CDR1 and CDR2: SGHDT, YYEEEE. Trimming cost V 5 bases and J 0 bases; bases outside gene matches: 5. The CDR3 sequence: CASRPGLAASYNEQFF. The CDR3 nucleotides read TGTGCCAGCAGACCCGGACTAGCGGCCTCCTACAATGAGCAGTTCTTC.

The chain employs TRBV7-2 and TRBJ2-3; 10 bases align to TRBD2. Germline CDR1 SGHTA, CDR2 FQGNSA. This CDR3 region has 16 residues. The trim removed 3 bases at V and 5 bases at J, leaving 8 bases unmatched. CDR3 DNA sequence: TGTGCCAGCAGCTTGGGTAGCGGGGGGATCCTAGATACGCAGTATTTT. Protein product: CASSLGSGGILDTQYF.

The V call is TRBV15, the J call TRBJ2-3; possibly TRBD1 for D (6 bases). Germline values: CDR1 LNHNV, CDR2 YYDKDF (reference sequence). The CDR3 consists of 15 residues. The V gene lost 0 bases and the J gene lost 5 bases, with 12 bases spanning the gap. CDR3 loop: CATSRDRTVGDTQYF. In DNA form, the CDR3 reads TGTGCCACCAGCAGAGATCGGACAGTGGGAGATACGCAGTATTTT.

This clonotype appeared a few times. This rearrangement joins TRBV9 to TRBJ1-1; no definite D call. V gave up 1 base and J gave up 5 bases, with 9 bases separating them. Germline V gene lookup returns CDR1 SGDLS and CDR2 YYNGEE. The CDR3 is made up of 13 amino acids. CDR3 loop: CASSVFGETEAFF. CDR3 coding DNA: TGTGCCAGCAGCGTATTCGGAGAAACTGAAGCTTTCTTT.

V is TRBV11-2 and J is TRBJ2-7; TRBD1 aligns across 11 bases. Germline CDR1 SGHAT, CDR2 FQNNGV. This CDR3 has 15 amino acids. Trimming removed 5 bases from V and 5 bases from J; junction bases left unmatched: 8. The CDR3 DNA reads TGTGCCAGCAGCCTGTCCGGGACAGGGGGACACGAGCAGTACTTC. Protein sequence: CASSLSGTGGHEQYF. The whole variable domain, remainder taken from reference TRBV11-2 and TRBJ2-7, is EAGVAQSPRYKIIEKRQSVAFWCNPISGHATLYWYQQILGQGPKLLIQFQNNGVVDDSQLPKDRFSAERLKGVDSTLKIQPAKLEDSAVYLCASSLSGTGGHEQYFGPGTRLTVT.

This rearrangement joins TRBV18 to TRBJ2-1; D remains unclear. V gave up 3 bases and J gave up 12 bases, with 21 bases separating them. Looked up from germline, CDR1 is KGHSH and CDR2 is LQKENI. CDR3 length equals 15 residues. The CDR3 loop is CASSPSRYGSWVQFF. In nucleotides, the CDR3 is TGTGCCAGCTCACCTTCCCGGTATGGGTCCTGGGTGCAGTTCTTC.

The chain joins TRBV2 to TRBJ2-1; a possible D gene is TRBD2 (6 bases). V shed 8 bases and J shed 6 bases, with 17 bases lying between them. This CDR3 has 14 residues. Germline V gene sequence: CDR1 SNHLY, CDR2 FYNNEI. DNA for the CDR3: TGTGCCAGCTCAGGGACTGGTGCCCTCAATGAGCAGTTCTTC. This sequence encodes CASSGTGALNEQFF. Combining the CDR3 with reference TRBV2 and TRBJ2-1 gives the whole variable domain EPEVTQTPSHQVTQMGQEVILRCVPISNHLYFYWYRQILGQKVEFLVSFYNNEISEKSEIFDDQFSVERPDGSNFTLKIRSTKLEDSAMYFCASSGTGALNEQFFGPGTRLTVL.

The chain links TRBV4-1 to TRBJ2-3; D gene unclear. Germline assignment: CDR1 MGHRA and CDR2 YSYEKL. V was trimmed by 3 bases and J by 1 base, leaving 8 bases between them. The CDR3 length is 14 residues. CDR3 loop: CASSQSVGTDTQYF. DNA for the CDR3: TGCGCCAGCAGCCAGAGCGTTGGCACAGATACGCAGTATTTT.